One sample yielded the 8 T cell receptor beta chains listed below, sequenced in a study of human T cells and chemical hapten exposure (dated by TCRdb to the early 2020s). This specimen's time point label, interpreted: pre-sensitization, week 0. This specimen's treatment or condition label, per the study, means: therapeutic diphenylcyclopropenone sensitization with weekly scalp DPC. Libraries were made using RACE. Sequencing instrument: NextSeq 500. TCRdb reprocessing: public reads trimmed at Q25 with fastp, clones called with MiXCR, in-frame beta chains kept. Rows merge per CDR3 protein into single entries with the most common DNA and genes. Here the sample has under 90,000 distinct CDR3 sequences; around 10% occur a single time. The ten largest account for approximately 3.8% of the sample. The specimen was whole blood, collected in connection with sensitization to the hapten diphenylcyclopropenone (DPC). The receptors derive from a woman aged 40-49 years with alopecia areata. Some clones in this sample may be carry-over from other donors' samples.

This clonotype has ten or more counts. The V and J genes are TRBV6-2 or TRBV6-3 and TRBJ1-1, with D tentatively TRBD1 (6 bases). CDR1 MNHEY and CDR2 SVGEGT come from the germline V gene. The length of the CDR3 is 14 residues. The V gene lost 7 bases and the J gene lost 1 base, with 13 bases spanning the gap. The DNA of the CDR3 is TGTGCCAGCATCAACAGGGCTCGGAACACTGAAGCTTTCTTT. This codes for CASINRARNTEAFF.

V gene TRBV28 combines with J gene TRBJ2-5, with D maybe TRBD2 (6 bases). The ends were cut back, 3 bases at V and 1 base at J, with 12 bases in the middle. This CDR3 region has 15 residues. CDR1 is MDHEN, CDR2 SYDVKM, per germline. The CDR3 coding sequence is TGTGCCAGCAGTTTTAGGGAGGAATCCCAAGAGACCCAGTACTTC. Protein: CASSFREESQETQYF. Full variable domain (outside the CDR3, taken from reference TRBV28 and TRBJ2-5): DVKVTQSSRYLVKRTGEKVFLECVQDMDHENMFWYRQDPGLGLRLIYFSYDVKMKEKGDIPEGYSVSREKKERFSLILESASTNQTSMYLCASSFREESQETQYFGPGTRLLVL.

This chain joins TRBV28 and TRBJ1-2, with D possibly matching TRBD1 (5 bases). Trimming shortened V by 3 bases and J by 6 bases, and 17 bases separated the two germline ends. Germline V gene data show CDR1 as MDHEN and CDR2 as SYDVKM. The CDR3 is 15 amino acids. CDR3: CASSFDSRAGNGYTF. CDR3 bases: TGTGCCAGCAGTTTCGACAGCCGCGCTGGAAATGGCTACACCTTC.

This clonotype was seen many times. The rearrangement uses TRBV4-3 and TRBJ1-1, with D tentatively TRBD1 (5 bases). Germline assignment: CDR1 LGHNA and CDR2 YSLEER. The CDR3 has 13 residues. V shed 4 bases and J shed 4 bases, with 10 bases lying between them. The CDR3 DNA reads TGCGCCAGCAGCCGGGACGGGTTCACTGAAGCTTTCTTT. Translating it yields CASSRDGFTEAFF.

This clonotype was recorded many times. The chain is built from TRBV7-9 and TRBJ2-7; 10 nucleotides line up with TRBD1. Germline loops: CDR1 SEHNR, CDR2 FQNEAQ (reference sequence). V dropped 5 bases and J dropped 5; count of bases not matched to a gene: 9. This CDR3 is 15 amino acids long. Written as DNA, the CDR3 is TGTGCCAGCAGCCGGAGGGACAGGGGACTTCACGAGCAGTACTTC. Amino acid sequence: CASSRRDRGLHEQYF.

The V gene is TRBV20-1, the J gene TRBJ1-5; D is perhaps TRBD1 (5 bases). The CDR3 consists of 13 residues. The germline V gene encodes CDR1 DFQATT and CDR2 SNEGSKA (reference sequence). With 0 bases removed from V and 4 bases from J, the gap between germline ends came to 7 bases. In nucleotides, the CDR3 is TGCAGTGCTAGAGATCCAGGGAATCAGCCCCAGCATTTT. Translated: CSARDPGNQPQHF.

In this sample, this clonotype turned up many times. The chain joins TRBV3-1 to TRBJ1-1, with TRBD1 matching over 9 bases. Germline CDR1 is LGHDT and CDR2 is YNNKEL (reference sequence). CDR3 length: 11 amino acids. V shed 6 bases, J shed 8 bases, and the junction held 1 base outside the gene matches. The CDR3 sequence is CASRGQGEAFF. CDR3 sequence (DNA): TGTGCCAGCAGGGGACAGGGCGAAGCTTTCTTT.

J is TRBJ2-1 and V is TRBV7-2; TRBD1 is a possible D gene (5 bases). CDR1 and CDR2 (germline): SGHTA, FQGNSA. This CDR3 region has 14 residues. The V gene lost 3 bases and the J gene lost 3 bases, with 9 bases spanning the gap. DNA for the CDR3: TGTGCCAGCAGCTTCGACAGTCTCTACAATGAGCAGTTCTTC. It translates to CASSFDSLYNEQFF.